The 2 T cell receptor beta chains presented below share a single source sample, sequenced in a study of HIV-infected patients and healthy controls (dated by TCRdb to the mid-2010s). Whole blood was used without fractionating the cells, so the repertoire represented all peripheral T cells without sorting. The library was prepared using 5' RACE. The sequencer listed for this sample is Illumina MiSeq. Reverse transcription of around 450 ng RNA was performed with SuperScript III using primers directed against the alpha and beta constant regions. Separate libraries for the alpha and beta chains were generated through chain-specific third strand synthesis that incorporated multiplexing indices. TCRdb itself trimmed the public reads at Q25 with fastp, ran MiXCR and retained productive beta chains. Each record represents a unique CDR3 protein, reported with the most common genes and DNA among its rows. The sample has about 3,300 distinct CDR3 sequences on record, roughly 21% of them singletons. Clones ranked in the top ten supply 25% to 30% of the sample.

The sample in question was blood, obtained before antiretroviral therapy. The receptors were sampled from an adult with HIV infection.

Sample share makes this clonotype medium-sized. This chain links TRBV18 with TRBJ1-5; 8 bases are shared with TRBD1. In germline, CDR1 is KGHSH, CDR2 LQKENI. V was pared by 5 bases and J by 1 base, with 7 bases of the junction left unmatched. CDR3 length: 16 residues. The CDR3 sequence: CASSFSGTGSNQPQHF. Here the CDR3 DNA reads TGTGCCAGCTCATTCTCCGGGACAGGAAGCAATCAGCCCCAGCATTTT.

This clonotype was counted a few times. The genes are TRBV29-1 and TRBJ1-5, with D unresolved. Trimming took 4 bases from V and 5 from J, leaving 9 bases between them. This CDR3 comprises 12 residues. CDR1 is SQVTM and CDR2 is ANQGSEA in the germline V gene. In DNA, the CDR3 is TGCAGCGTTGCCTCGGGAGATCAGCCCCAGCATTTT. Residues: CSVASGDQPQHF.